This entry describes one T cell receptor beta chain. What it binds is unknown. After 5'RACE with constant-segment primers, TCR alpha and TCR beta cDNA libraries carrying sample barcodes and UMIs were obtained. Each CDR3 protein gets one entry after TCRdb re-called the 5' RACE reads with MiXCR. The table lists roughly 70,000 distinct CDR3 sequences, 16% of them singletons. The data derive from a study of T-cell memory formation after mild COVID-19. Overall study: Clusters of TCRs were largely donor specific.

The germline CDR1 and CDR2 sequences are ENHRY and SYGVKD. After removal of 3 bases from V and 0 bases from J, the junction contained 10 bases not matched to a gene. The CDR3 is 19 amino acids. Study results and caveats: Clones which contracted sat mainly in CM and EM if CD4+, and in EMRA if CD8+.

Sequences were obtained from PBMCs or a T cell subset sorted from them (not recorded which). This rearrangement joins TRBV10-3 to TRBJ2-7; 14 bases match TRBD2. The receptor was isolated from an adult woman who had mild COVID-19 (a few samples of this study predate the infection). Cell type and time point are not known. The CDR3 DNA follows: TGTGCCATCAGTGAAAAATCGGGACTAGCGGGAGTAGGCTCCTACGAGCAGTACTTC. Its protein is CAISEKSGLAGVGSYEQYF.